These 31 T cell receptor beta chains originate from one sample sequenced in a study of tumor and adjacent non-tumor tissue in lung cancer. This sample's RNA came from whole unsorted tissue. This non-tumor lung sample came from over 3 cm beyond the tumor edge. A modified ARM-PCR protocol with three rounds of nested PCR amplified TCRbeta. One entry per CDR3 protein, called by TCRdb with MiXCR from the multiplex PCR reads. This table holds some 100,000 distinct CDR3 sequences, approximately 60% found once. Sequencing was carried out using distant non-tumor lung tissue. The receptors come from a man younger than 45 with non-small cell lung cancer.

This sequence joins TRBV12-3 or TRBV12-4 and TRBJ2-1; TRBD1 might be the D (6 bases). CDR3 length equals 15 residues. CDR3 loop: CVGSFRQGMGNEQFF. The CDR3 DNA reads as TGTGTCGGCAGTTTCCGGCAGGGGATGGGCAATGAGCAGTTCTTC.

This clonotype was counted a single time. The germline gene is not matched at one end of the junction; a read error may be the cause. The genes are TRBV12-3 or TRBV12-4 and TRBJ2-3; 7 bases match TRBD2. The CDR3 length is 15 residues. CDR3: CAISPSGRGTDTQYF. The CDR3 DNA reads TGTGCCATCAGTCCTAGCGGAAGGGGAACAGATACGCAGTATTTT.

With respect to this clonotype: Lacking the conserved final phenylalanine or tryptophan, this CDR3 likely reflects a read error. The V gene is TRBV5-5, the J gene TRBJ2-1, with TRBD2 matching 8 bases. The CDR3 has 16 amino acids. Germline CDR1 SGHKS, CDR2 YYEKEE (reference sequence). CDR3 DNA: TGTGCCAGCAGCTTGAGATTACTAGCGGATTACAGTGAGCAGTTCTAC. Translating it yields CASSLRLLADYSEQFY.

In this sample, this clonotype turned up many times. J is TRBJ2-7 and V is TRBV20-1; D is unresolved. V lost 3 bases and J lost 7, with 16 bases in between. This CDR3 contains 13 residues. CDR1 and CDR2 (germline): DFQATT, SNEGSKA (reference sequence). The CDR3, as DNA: TGCAGTGCTAGCGGTCCCTCGGGCTGGGAGCAGTACTTC. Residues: CSASGPSGWEQYF.

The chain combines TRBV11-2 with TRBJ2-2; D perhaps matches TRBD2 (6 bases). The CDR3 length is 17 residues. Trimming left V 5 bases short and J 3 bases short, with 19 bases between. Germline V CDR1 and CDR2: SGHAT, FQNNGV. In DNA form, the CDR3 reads TGTGCCAGCAGCCACTCCCCAGGGCGGGGATACACCGGGGAGCTGTTTTTT. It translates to CASSHSPGRGYTGELFF.

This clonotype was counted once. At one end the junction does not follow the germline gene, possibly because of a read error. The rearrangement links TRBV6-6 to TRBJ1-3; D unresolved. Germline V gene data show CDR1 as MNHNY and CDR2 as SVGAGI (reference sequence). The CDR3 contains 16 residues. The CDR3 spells CVSSLMAGLSGSTIYF. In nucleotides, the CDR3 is TGTGTCAGCAGCCTGATGGCCGGTCTCTCTGGAAGCACCATATATTTT.

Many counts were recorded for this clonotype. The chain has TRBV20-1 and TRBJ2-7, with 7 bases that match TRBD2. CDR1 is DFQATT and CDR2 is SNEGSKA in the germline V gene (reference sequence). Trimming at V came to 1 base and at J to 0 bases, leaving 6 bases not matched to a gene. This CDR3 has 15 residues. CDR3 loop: CSARGPSGRSYEQYF. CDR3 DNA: TGCAGTGCTAGAGGGCCTAGCGGTCGCTCCTACGAGCAGTACTTC.

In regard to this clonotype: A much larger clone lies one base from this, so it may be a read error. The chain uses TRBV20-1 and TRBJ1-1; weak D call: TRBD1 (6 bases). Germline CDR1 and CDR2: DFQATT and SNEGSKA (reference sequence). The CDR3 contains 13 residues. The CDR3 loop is CSPLGGRDTEAFF. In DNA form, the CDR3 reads TGCAGCCCACTGGGGGGGCGCGATACTGAAGCTTTCTTT.

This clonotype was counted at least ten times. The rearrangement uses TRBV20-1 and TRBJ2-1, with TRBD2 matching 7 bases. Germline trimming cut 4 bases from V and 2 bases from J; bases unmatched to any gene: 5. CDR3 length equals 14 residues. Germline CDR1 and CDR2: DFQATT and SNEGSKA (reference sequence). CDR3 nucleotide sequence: TGCAGTGCTAAACCGGGGGGAGCCTACAATGAGCAGTTCTTC. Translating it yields CSAKPGGAYNEQFF.

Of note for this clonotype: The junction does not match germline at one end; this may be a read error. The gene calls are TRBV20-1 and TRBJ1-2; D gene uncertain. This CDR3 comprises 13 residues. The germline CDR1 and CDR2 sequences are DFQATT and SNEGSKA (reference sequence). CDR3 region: CSAGDPGQDGYTF. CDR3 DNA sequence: TGCAGTGCTGGAGATCCCGGGCAGGATGGCTACACCTTC.

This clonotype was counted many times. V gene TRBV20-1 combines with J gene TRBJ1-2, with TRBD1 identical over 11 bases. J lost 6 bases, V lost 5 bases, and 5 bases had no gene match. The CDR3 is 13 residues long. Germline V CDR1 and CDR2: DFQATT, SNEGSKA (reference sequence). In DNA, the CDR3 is TGCAGTGCTCCCGAGGACAGGGGGCATGGCTACACCTTC. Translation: CSAPEDRGHGYTF.

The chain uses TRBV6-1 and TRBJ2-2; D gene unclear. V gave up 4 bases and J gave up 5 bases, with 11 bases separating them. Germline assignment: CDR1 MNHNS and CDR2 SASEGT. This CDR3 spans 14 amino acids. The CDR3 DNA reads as TGTGCCAGCAGTGGCAAACATGGAACCGGGGAGCTGTTTTTT. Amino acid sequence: CASSGKHGTGELFF.

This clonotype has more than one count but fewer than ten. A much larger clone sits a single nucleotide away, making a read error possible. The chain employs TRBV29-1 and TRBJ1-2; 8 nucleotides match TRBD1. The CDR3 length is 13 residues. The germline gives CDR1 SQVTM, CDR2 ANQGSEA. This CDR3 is CSVGIGQGHGYAF. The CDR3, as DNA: TGCAGCGTTGGAATTGGACAGGGCCATGGCTACGCCTTC.

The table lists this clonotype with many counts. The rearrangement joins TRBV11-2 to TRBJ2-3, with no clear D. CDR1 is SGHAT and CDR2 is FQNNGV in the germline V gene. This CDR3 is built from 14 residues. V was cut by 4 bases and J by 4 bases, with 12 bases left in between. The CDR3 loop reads CASSSLTYADTQYF. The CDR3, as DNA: TGTGCCAGCAGCTCCCTCACGTATGCAGATACGCAGTATTTT.

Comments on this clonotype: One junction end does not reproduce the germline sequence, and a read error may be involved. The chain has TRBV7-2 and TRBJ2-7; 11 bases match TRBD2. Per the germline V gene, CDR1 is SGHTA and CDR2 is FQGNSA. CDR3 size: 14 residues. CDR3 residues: CASSLLAGGSEQNF. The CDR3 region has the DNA TGTGCCAGCAGCTTACTAGCGGGGGGCAGCGAGCAGAACTTC.

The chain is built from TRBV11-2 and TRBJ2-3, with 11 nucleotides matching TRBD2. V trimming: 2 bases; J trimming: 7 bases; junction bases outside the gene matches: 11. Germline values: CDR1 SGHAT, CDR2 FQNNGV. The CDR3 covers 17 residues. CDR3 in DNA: TGTGCCAGCAGCTTATCCATAGCGGGAGGGCTGACATATACGCAGTATTTT. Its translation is CASSLSIAGGLTYTQYF.

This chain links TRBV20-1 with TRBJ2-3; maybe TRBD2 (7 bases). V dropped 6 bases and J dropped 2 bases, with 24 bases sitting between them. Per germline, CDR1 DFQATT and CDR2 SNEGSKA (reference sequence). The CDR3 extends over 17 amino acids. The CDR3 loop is CSAAPGVAGAFTDTQYF. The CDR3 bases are TGCAGTGCAGCGCCAGGGGTGGCGGGAGCGTTCACAGATACGCAGTATTTT.

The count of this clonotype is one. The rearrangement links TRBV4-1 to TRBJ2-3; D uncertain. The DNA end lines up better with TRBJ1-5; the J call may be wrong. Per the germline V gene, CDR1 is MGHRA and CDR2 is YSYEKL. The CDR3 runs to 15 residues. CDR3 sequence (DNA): TGCGCCAGCAGCCGGCTAGCGGGAGTGGTAGATACGCAGCATTTT. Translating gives CASSRLAGVVDTQHF.

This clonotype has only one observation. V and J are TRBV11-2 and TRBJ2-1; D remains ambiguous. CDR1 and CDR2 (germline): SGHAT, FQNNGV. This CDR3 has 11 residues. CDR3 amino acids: CTIRRAKEQFF. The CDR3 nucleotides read TGTACCATCAGACGAGCGAAGGAGCAGTTCTTC.

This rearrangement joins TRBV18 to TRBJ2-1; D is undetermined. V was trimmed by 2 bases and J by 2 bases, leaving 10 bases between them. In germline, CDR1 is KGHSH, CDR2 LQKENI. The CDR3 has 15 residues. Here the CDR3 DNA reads TGTGCCAGCTCACCAGGATTCGTTACCTACAATGAGCAGTTCTTC. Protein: CASSPGFVTYNEQFF.

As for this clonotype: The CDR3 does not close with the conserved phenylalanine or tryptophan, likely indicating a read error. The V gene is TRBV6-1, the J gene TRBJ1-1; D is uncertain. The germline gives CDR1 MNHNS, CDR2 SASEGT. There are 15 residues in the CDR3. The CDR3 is CASSLGFGGNTEAFI. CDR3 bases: TGTGCCAGCAGCCTTGGGTTCGGTGGGAACACCGAAGCTTTCATT.

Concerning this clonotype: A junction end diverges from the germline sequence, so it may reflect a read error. The CDR3 DNA sequence: TGCGCCAGCAGTGCGGGTCAGGTTGACACAGTTACGCAGTATTTT. Translation: CASSAGQVDTVTQYF. The V and J genes are TRBV10-1 and TRBJ2-3; D is unclear. The CDR3 runs 15 residues. Germline CDR1 WNHNN, CDR2 SYGVQD (reference sequence).

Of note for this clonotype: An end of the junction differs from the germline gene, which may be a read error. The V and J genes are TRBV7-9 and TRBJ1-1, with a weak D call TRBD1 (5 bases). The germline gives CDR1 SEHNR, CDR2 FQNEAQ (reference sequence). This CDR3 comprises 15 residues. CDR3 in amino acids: CGSSLGPRAGTEAFF. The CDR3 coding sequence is TGTGGCAGCAGCTTAGGGCCCAGGGCCGGCACTGAAGCTTTCTTT.

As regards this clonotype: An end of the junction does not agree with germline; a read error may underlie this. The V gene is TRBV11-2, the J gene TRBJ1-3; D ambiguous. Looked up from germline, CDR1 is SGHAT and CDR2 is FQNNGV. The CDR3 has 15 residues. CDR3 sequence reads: CASSLDGRSGNTIYF. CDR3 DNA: TGTGCCAGCAGCTTAGATGGCCGCTCTGGAAACACCATATATTTC.

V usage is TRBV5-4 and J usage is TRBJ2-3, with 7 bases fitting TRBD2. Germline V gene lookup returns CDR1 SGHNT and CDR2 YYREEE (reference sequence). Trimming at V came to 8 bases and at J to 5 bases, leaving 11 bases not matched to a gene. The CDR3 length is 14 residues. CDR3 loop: CASSIAVAGDTQYF. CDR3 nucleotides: TGTGCCAGTAGCATCGCTGTAGCGGGAGATACGCAGTATTTT. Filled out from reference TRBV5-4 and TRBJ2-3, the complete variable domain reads ETGVTQSPTHLIKTRGQQVTLRCSSQSGHNTVSWYQQALGQGPQFIFQYYREEENGRGNFPPRFSGLQFPNYSSELNVNALELDDSALYLCASSIAVAGDTQYFGPGTRLTVL.

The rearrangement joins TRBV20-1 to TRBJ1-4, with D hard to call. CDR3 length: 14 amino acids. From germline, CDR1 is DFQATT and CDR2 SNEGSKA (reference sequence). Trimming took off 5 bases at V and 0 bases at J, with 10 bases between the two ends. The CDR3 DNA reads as TGCAGTGCTCCGATCCGGGCAACTAATGAAAAACTGTTTTTT. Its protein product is CSAPIRATNEKLFF.

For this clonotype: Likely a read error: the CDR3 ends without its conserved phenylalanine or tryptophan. CDR3 protein: CASSLGRFSYEQYL. In nucleotides, the CDR3 is TGCGCCAGCAGCTTGGGTCGGTTCTCCTACGAGCAGTACTTA. The V call is TRBV5-1, the J call TRBJ2-7, with unresolved D. The V end lost 0 bases, the J end lost 0 bases, and 7 bases lay between the germline ends. CDR3 size: 14 residues. Germline assignment: CDR1 SGHRS and CDR2 YFSETQ.

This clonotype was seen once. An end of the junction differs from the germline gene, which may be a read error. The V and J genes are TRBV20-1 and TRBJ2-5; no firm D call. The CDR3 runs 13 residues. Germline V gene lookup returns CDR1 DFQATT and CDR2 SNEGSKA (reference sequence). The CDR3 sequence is CTARAPGQETQYF. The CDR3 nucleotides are TGCACTGCTAGAGCTCCCGGACAAGAGACCCAGTACTTC.

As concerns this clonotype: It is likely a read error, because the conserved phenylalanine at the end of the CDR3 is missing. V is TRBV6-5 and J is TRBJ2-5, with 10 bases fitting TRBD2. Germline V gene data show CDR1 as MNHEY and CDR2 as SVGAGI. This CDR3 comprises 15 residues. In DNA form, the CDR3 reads TGTGCCAGTAGTTACTCACCTAGCGGGAGAGAGACCCAGTACTTA. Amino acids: CASSYSPSGRETQYL.

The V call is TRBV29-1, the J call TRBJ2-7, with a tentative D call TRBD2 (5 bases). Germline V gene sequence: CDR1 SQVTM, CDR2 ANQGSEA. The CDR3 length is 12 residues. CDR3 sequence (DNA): TGCAGCGCTCGACTAAGCTCCTTCGAGCAGTACGTC. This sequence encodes CSARLSSFEQYV.

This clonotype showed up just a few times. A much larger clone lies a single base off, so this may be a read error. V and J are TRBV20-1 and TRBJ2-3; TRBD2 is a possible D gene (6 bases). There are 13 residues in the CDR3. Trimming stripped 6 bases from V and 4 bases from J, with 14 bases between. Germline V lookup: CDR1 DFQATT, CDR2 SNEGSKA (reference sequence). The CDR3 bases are TGCAGTGCCCGGGGCGGGGTCTCAGATACGCAGTATTTT. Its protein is CSARGGVSDTQYF.